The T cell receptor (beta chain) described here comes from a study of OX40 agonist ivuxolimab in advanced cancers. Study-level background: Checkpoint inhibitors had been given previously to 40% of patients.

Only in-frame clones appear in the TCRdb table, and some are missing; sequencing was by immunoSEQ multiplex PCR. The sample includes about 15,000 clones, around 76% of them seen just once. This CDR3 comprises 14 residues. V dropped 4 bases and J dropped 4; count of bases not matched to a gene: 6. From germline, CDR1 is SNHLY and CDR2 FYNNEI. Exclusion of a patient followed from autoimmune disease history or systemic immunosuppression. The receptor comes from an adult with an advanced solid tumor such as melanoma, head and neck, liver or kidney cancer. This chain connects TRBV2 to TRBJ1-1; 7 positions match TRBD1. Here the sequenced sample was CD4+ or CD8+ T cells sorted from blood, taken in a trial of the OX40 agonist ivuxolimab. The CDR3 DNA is TGTGCCAGCAGTGCCTCTCCAGGGGGCACTGAAGCTTTCTTT. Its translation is CASSASPGGTEAFF. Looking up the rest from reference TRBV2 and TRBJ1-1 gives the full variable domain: EPEVTQTPSHQVTQMGQEVILRCVPISNHLYFYWYRQILGQKVEFLVSFYNNEISEKSEIFDDQFSVERPDGSNFTLKIRSTKLEDSAMYFCASSASPGGTEAFFGQGTRLTVV.